One and the same sample provided the 25 T cell receptor beta chains below, sequenced in a study of cytomegalovirus exposure and HLA in healthy donors. Primers included in the PCR were 60 Vbeta and 13 Jbeta primers. Measured with immunoSEQ multiplex PCR; TCRdb has only the in-frame clones, and not every one. The table shows more than 95,000 clones, with about 10% occurring only once. Sequenced input: PBMCs. The source of these receptors is a woman younger than 35 in good health and CMV-seropositive.

This clone appeared a few times. The CDR3 loop reads CASSPLPLLSYEQYF. CDR3 bases: TGTGCCAGCTCACCTTTGCCCCTACTCTCCTACGAGCAGTACTTC. The genes are TRBV18 and TRBJ2-7; D is undetermined. The germline gives CDR1 KGHSH, CDR2 LQKENI. Trimming shortened V by 3 bases and J by 0 bases, and 12 bases separated the two germline ends. The CDR3 length is 15 residues. The full variable domain, in which reference TRBV18 and TRBJ2-7 provide the parts outside the CDR3, is NAGVMQNPRHLVRRRGQEARLRCSPMKGHSHVYWYRQLPEEGLKFMVYLQKENIIDESGMPKERFSAEFPKEGPSILRIQQVVRGDSAAYFCASSPLPLLSYEQYFGPGTRLTVT.

The J gene is TRBJ2-5, the V gene TRBV30; D is ambiguous. CDR3 length equals 12 residues. V gave up 0 bases and J gave up 2 bases, with 4 bases separating them. The germline V gene has CDR1 GTSNPN and CDR2 SVGIG (reference sequence). The CDR3 sequence is CAWSVQQETQYF. As DNA, the CDR3 is TGTGCCTGGAGTGTACAACAAGAGACCCAGTACTTC.

This clone occurred a few times. This rearrangement joins TRBV5-6 to TRBJ2-5; 11 nucleotides match TRBD2. CDR1 and CDR2 from the germline V gene are SGHDT and YYEEEE. The CDR3 is 14 residues long. Losses at the gene ends were 3 bases for V and 4 bases for J; bases not matched to a gene: 2. The DNA of the CDR3 is TGTGCCAGCAGCTGGGGGACTAGCGGAGAGACCCAGTACTTC. Translating it yields CASSWGTSGETQYF.

Only a few counts were recorded for this clone. The junction shows a germline mismatch at one end, possibly a read error. The chain links TRBV13 to TRBJ2-1; D call uncertain. The CDR3 is made up of 11 amino acids. The V gene's germline CDR1 is PRHDT and CDR2 FYEKMQ (reference sequence). CDR3 nucleotide sequence: TGTGCCAGCAGCTCCTTCAATGAGCAGTTCTTC. Translated: CASSSFNEQFF.

This clone was picked up a small number of times. V usage is TRBV20-1 and J usage is TRBJ1-1, with D possibly matching TRBD1 (6 bases). There are 11 residues in the CDR3. Germline lookup yields CDR1 DFQATT and CDR2 SNEGSKA (reference sequence). DNA for the CDR3: TGCGCCTGGACAGAGAACACTGAAGCTTTCTTT. Translation: CAWTENTEAFF.

The chain combines TRBV4-1 with TRBJ1-5; no clear D gene. The V and J ends lost 1 base and 4 bases respectively, with 11 bases between them. The CDR3 has 15 amino acids. In germline, CDR1 is MGHRA, CDR2 YSYEKL. CDR3 bases: TGCGCCAGCAGCCAAGGAGAGTACTTAAATCAGCCCCAGCATTTT. This gives the protein CASSQGEYLNQPQHF.

J is TRBJ2-3 and V is TRBV2, with 7 nucleotides matching TRBD2. There are 12 residues in the CDR3. Germline CDR1 and CDR2: SNHLY and FYNNEI. J lost 6 bases, V lost 7 bases, and 4 bases had no gene match. CDR3 coding DNA: TGTGCCAGCACCCACGGGGGGGATACGCAGTATTTT. Translated: CASTHGGDTQYF.

V and J are TRBV5-1 and TRBJ2-3, with 10 bases aligning to TRBD2. The CDR3 is 15 residues long. Germline loops: CDR1 SGHRS, CDR2 YFSETQ. The trim removed 5 bases at V and 3 bases at J, leaving 6 bases unmatched. Written as DNA, the CDR3 is TGCGCCAGCAGTAGGACTAGCGGTTTAACAGATACGCAGTATTTT. It is translated as CASSRTSGLTDTQYF.

The chain employs TRBV19 and TRBJ2-7, with D perhaps matching TRBD2 (6 bases). The CDR3 loop spans 17 amino acids. CDR1 and CDR2 (germline): LNHDA, SQIVND (reference sequence). Trimming stripped 5 bases from V and 6 bases from J, with 26 bases between. In DNA form, the CDR3 reads TGTGCCAGTAGTTCTTCCGGACTAACAACTCTCTGGGGCGAGCAGTACTTC. Residues: CASSSSGLTTLWGEQYF.

In its sample, this clone was seen a few times. The chain employs TRBV6-1 and TRBJ1-1; tentatively, D is TRBD1 (6 bases). The germline V gene has CDR1 MNHNS and CDR2 SASEGT. Trimming removed 8 bases at V and 5 bases at J, with 18 bases between. The CDR3 consists of 14 residues. The CDR3 nucleotides read TGTGCCAGCTTAGTTGGGGGCGAGGGTACTGAAGCTTTCTTT. Protein sequence: CASLVGGEGTEAFF.

This chain joins TRBV5-6 and TRBJ2-3, with D possibly matching TRBD2 (6 bases). Looked up from germline, CDR1 is SGHDT and CDR2 is YYEEEE. The CDR3 length is 15 residues. V lost 4 bases to trimming and J lost 0 bases, with 12 bases between them. The CDR3 sequence is CASSPGTSSTDTQYF. For the CDR3, the DNA is TGTGCCAGCAGCCCCGGGACTTCTAGCACAGATACGCAGTATTTT.

The rearrangement joins TRBV2 to TRBJ2-7; 8 bases align to TRBD2. There are 15 residues in the CDR3. J lost 9 bases, V lost 6 bases, and 16 bases had no gene match. Germline-derived CDR1 and CDR2 are SNHLY and FYNNEI. CDR3 DNA sequence: TGTGCCAGCAGAAGTGGTCCCAGCGGGAGTATCGGGCAGTACTTC. Translated, it gives CASRSGPSGSIGQYF. Drawing the rest from reference TRBV2 and TRBJ2-7, the complete variable domain is EPEVTQTPSHQVTQMGQEVILRCVPISNHLYFYWYRQILGQKVEFLVSFYNNEISEKSEIFDDQFSVERPDGSNFTLKIRSTKLEDSAMYFCASRSGPSGSIGQYFGPGTRLTVT.

The chain couples TRBV30 to TRBJ2-1, with D possibly TRBD2 on 5 matching bases. The CDR3 sequence is 12 residues long. V lost 3 bases, J lost 7 bases, and 10 bases lay in between. Germline CDR1 GTSNPN, CDR2 SVGIG (reference sequence). The CDR3 spells CAWSLGGNEQFF. The CDR3 DNA reads as TGTGCCTGGAGCCTAGGAGGAAATGAGCAGTTCTTC.

The rearrangement joins TRBV5-6 to TRBJ2-7; TRBD2 matches 13 bases. Germline trimming cut 2 bases from V and 5 bases from J; bases unmatched to any gene: 4. There are 15 residues in the CDR3. CDR1 and CDR2 (germline): SGHDT, YYEEEE. Here the CDR3 reads CASSFGLAGVHEQYF. The CDR3 DNA reads as TGTGCCAGCAGCTTTGGACTAGCGGGAGTCCACGAGCAGTACTTC.

The rearrangement links TRBV11-2 to TRBJ2-1; perhaps TRBD1 as D (6 bases). The CDR3 runs to 14 residues. The V and J ends lost 2 bases and 9 bases respectively, with 14 bases between them. Germline CDR1 SGHAT, CDR2 FQNNGV. CDR3 DNA: TGTGCCAGCAGCTTACAAATACAGGGTGCTGAGCAGTTCTTC. It yields the protein CASSLQIQGAEQFF. Filled out from reference TRBV11-2 and TRBJ2-1, the complete variable domain reads EAGVAQSPRYKIIEKRQSVAFWCNPISGHATLYWYQQILGQGPKLLIQFQNNGVVDDSQLPKDRFSAERLKGVDSTLKIQPAKLEDSAVYLCASSLQIQGAEQFFGPGTRLTVL.

This chain connects TRBV18 to TRBJ2-1, with 12 bases fitting TRBD2. V shed 3 bases, J shed 8 bases, and the junction held 2 bases outside the gene matches. The CDR3 runs to 14 residues. CDR1 is KGHSH and CDR2 is LQKENI in the germline V gene. The CDR3 loop reads CASSPTSGSHEQFF. CDR3 nucleotides: TGTGCCAGCTCACCGACTAGCGGGAGTCATGAGCAGTTCTTC.

This rearrangement joins TRBV5-1 to TRBJ2-1; 10 positions match TRBD2. V trimming: 2 bases; J trimming: 7 bases; junction bases outside the gene matches: 3. The length of the CDR3 is 14 residues. Looked up from germline, CDR1 is SGHRS and CDR2 is YFSETQ. CDR3 sequence reads: CASSFGAGGNEQFF. The CDR3 DNA reads as TGCGCCAGCAGCTTTGGAGCGGGAGGGAATGAGCAGTTCTTC.

The chain uses TRBV19 and TRBJ2-1; no definite D call. In germline, CDR1 is LNHDA, CDR2 SQIVND (reference sequence). V gave up 1 base and J gave up 7 bases, with 8 bases separating them. CDR3 length equals 13 residues. CDR3 nucleotide sequence: TGTGCCAGTAGTATAGGAGCCGGGAATGAGCAGTTCTTC. Protein sequence: CASSIGAGNEQFF.

In this sample, this clone turned up a few times. The chain couples TRBV7-8 to TRBJ2-1; tentative D call: TRBD1 (7 bases). This CDR3 contains 16 residues. V was cut by 7 bases and J by 4 bases, with 20 bases left in between. The V gene's germline CDR1 is SGHVS and CDR2 FQNEAQ. This CDR3 reads CASINPAGQTYNEQFF. The CDR3 nucleotides are TGTGCCAGCATCAACCCCGCGGGACAGACTTACAATGAGCAGTTCTTC.

V usage is TRBV4-1 and J usage is TRBJ2-2; 12 bases agree with TRBD2. Germline-derived CDR1 and CDR2 are MGHRA and YSYEKL. The V and J ends lost 5 bases and 5 bases, in that order; junction bases with no gene match: 6. CDR3 length equals 16 residues. The chain's CDR3 is CASSLKTSGSTGELFF. The CDR3 DNA reads TGCGCCAGCAGCTTGAAGACTAGCGGGAGTACCGGGGAGCTGTTTTTT.

This clone occurred a few times. This rearrangement joins TRBV28 to TRBJ2-2; weak D call: TRBD2 (6 bases). Germline-derived CDR1 and CDR2 are MDHEN and SYDVKM. V was shortened by 3 bases and J by 8 bases, with 19 bases between the two germline ends. The CDR3 is 16 amino acids. The CDR3 DNA sequence: TGTGCCAGCAGTTTCGGGAATCACAAGCGGGTTGGGGAGCTGTTTTTT. Protein: CASSFGNHKRVGELFF.

The chain is built from TRBV6-4 and TRBJ1-2; 7 positions agree with TRBD1. This CDR3 has 14 residues. The V gene end was trimmed by 5 bases and the J gene end by 8 bases; junction bases not matched to a gene: 11. The germline V gene has CDR1 MRHNA and CDR2 SNTAGT. This CDR3 is CASSPQSAGGGYTF. CDR3 coding DNA: TGTGCCAGCAGTCCGCAATCGGCAGGGGGGGGCTACACCTTC.

This clone was found a few times. The rearrangement uses TRBV7-2 and TRBJ2-5, with 10 bases that match TRBD1. The germline V gene encodes CDR1 SGHTA and CDR2 FQGNSA. The CDR3 covers 16 residues. V lost 4 bases and J lost 1; bases outside the gene matches: 6. The CDR3 is CASSWGDRGFQETQYF. The CDR3 coding sequence is TGTGCCAGCAGCTGGGGGGACAGGGGATTCCAAGAGACCCAGTACTTC.

The chain combines TRBV5-1 with TRBJ1-4; 9 bases are shared with TRBD1. The CDR3 covers 14 residues. Looked up from germline, CDR1 is SGHRS and CDR2 is YFSETQ. V was clipped by 3 bases and J by 7 bases; unmatched bases: 4. The CDR3 nucleotides are TGCGCCAGCAGCTCCGGGACAGGGCTTGAAAAACTGTTTTTT. This codes for CASSSGTGLEKLFF.

This clone was found a few times. The CDR3 region is CASSLGDRPSYGYTF. DNA for the CDR3: TGTGCCAGCAGCTTGGGAGACAGGCCCTCCTATGGCTACACCTTC. The chain joins TRBV5-4 to TRBJ1-2, with D maybe TRBD1 (6 bases). The CDR3 is 15 amino acids. Germline assignment: CDR1 SGHNT and CDR2 YYREEE (reference sequence). Trimming removed 0 bases from V and 4 bases from J, with 13 bases in between.